This T cell receptor beta chain was captured in a study of blood T cell repertoires in COVID-19. The wider study: Researchers got acute and convalescent COVID-19 samples from the United States, Italy and Spain. Nucleic acid was either cDNA or gDNA, and it came from T cells, B-cell-depleted T cells, or PBMCs.

Authors' methods: It was from reference gene primer amplification that nucleated cell counts were estimated. Libraries were prepared by immunoSEQ multiplex PCR; TCRdb keeps only in-frame clonotypes and omits some of them. D and trimming come from the DNA, and the V and J calls and clone size come from that table. The repertoire includes about 80,000 clones, approximately 80% of them detected once, and less than 40% sits in the top ten. The germline gives CDR1 LNHDA, CDR2 SQIVND (reference sequence). The CDR3 runs 12 residues. V was clipped by 2 bases and J by 5 bases, with 6 bases between them. Sample: peripheral blood. The sequence was collected from a woman aged 70-85 years with acute or convalescent COVID-19. The chain has TRBV19 and TRBJ2-5; D gene ambiguous. The CDR3 DNA reads as TGTGCCAGTAGTATAAGTCAGGAGACCCAGTACTTC. It is translated as CASSISQETQYF.